These T cell receptor beta chains were read from a single sample in a study of technical replicates of blood from several donors. Sequencing used immunoSEQ multiplex PCR; TCRdb keeps in-frame clones, though not all of them. The table shows tens of thousands of clones, with 65% to 90% occurring only once. What was sequenced was PBMCs. These receptors were taken from a human donor in good health. Some clones in this sample may be carry-over from other donors' samples. The CDR3 runs from the conserved cysteine through the conserved F or W. The D gene is left open where the match is weak. Not every row has a clone size; where given, it reads once, few, many or a size class.

DNA	CDR3	V	size	D	J
TGTGCCAGCAAGCCGAGGGGACAGGGATCCTACGAGCAGTACTTC	CASKPRGQGSYEQYF	TRBV2	.	TRBD1	TRBJ2-7
TGTGCCAGCAGCTTAAGTATGGCGGACACCGGGGAGCTGTTTTTT	CASSLSMADTGELFF	TRBV7-3	.	.	TRBJ2-2
TGTGCCAGCAGCTTTGGACTAGCGTCAGATACGCAGTATTTT	CASSFGLASDTQYF	TRBV7-6	.	TRBD2	TRBJ2-3
TGTGCCAGCAGTCGAGACACTGAAGCTTTCTTT	CASSRDTEAFF	TRBV6-5	.	.	TRBJ1-1
TGTGCCAGCAGCGTAGAGGGGACTGGGGCCAACGTCCTGACTTTC	CASSVEGTGANVLTF	TRBV9	.	.	TRBJ2-6
TGTGCCATCACCCAGGCAGCCAAGAACACTGAAGCTTTCTTT	CAITQAAKNTEAFF	TRBV10-3	few	.	TRBJ1-1
TGTGCCAGCAGTGTTGGGGGGGCGAGCTCCTACAATGAGCAGTTCTTC	CASSVGGASSYNEQFF	TRBV2	.	.	TRBJ2-1
TGCAGCGTCACTTTTGAGACCCAGTACTTC	CSVTFETQYF	TRBV29-1	.	.	TRBJ2-5
TGTGCCAGCAGCTTAGAGGCGGGAGGGCCCTACGAGCAGTACTTC	CASSLEAGGPYEQYF	TRBV7-3	.	TRBD2	TRBJ2-7
TGTGCCTCGGCGGTAGGGGTAGCGGGAGTCGATGAGCAGTTCTTC	CASAVGVAGVDEQFF	TRBV7-3	.	TRBD2	TRBJ2-1
TGTGCCAGCAGGCTAGACAGACTAGGTGAAAAACTGTTTTTT	CASRLDRLGEKLFF	TRBV2	.	.	TRBJ1-4
TGTGCCAGCAGCGGGGGGAGGACTGTCTATAATTCACCCCTCCACTTT	CASSGGRTVYNSPLHF	TRBV5-4	.	.	TRBJ1-6
TGTGCCAGCAGCGGAGCGGGGACAACCTCCTACAATGAGCAGTTCTTC	CASSGAGTTSYNEQFF	TRBV7-2	.	.	TRBJ2-1
TGTGCCAGCAGCTCTTACAGGGGGAGCAATCAGCCCCAGCATTTT	CASSSYRGSNQPQHF	TRBV4-2	.	TRBD1	TRBJ1-5
TGTGCCAGCAGTGTTGGCTTAACCCACCAAGAGACCCAGTACTTC	CASSVGLTHQETQYF	TRBV6-1	.	.	TRBJ2-5
TGTGCCTGGAGCCTGGAGCGTGATCAGCCCCAGCATTTT	CAWSLERDQPQHF	TRBV30	.	.	TRBJ1-5
TGCGCCAGCAGCTGGGGGACAGGGGGCACCGGGGAGCTGTTTTTT	CASSWGTGGTGELFF	TRBV5-1	.	TRBD1	TRBJ2-2
TGTGCCAGCAGTGAACGGGACAACGGATTCAAAAACATTCAGTACTTC	CASSERDNGFKNIQYF	TRBV2	.	.	TRBJ2-4
TGTGCCAGCACGGGAGGGGGCGCTGGGGCCAACGTCCTGACTTTC	CASTGGGAGANVLTF	TRBV6-1	.	.	TRBJ2-6
TGTGCCAGAAGCGGGAGCCTCTACGAGCAGTACTTC	CARSGSLYEQYF	TRBV9	.	TRBD2	TRBJ2-7
TGTGCCAGCAGCCGGACAGGGAGCTACGAGCAGTACTTC	CASSRTGSYEQYF	TRBV7-9	.	TRBD1	TRBJ2-7
TGTGCCAGCAGCCAACGGACAGGGGGGGATACTGAAGCTTTCTTT	CASSQRTGGDTEAFF	TRBV7-3	.	TRBD1	TRBJ1-1
TGTGCCAGCAGCTTAGGAGGGGTCGGGTCACCCCTCCACTTT	CASSLGGVGSPLHF	TRBV13	medium-sized	.	TRBJ1-6
TGTGCCATCAGAGGGGGTCAAGATACGCAGTATTTT	CAIRGGQDTQYF	TRBV10-3	.	.	TRBJ2-3
TGTGCCAGCAGTTACTCGCCTACCGATCGTCAGCCCCAGCATTTT	CASSYSPTDRQPQHF	TRBV6-5	.	.	TRBJ1-5
TGTGCCAGCCAAGAAGGGGGCAGCTCCAATCAGCCCCAGCATTTT	CASQEGGSSNQPQHF	TRBV18	.	TRBD1	TRBJ1-5
TGTGCCAGCAGTCAATATAGAGGCACTGAAGCTTTCTTT	CASSQYRGTEAFF	TRBV6-5	.	.	TRBJ1-1
TGCGCCAGCAGCCAAGAATCGGGTCTGGACAGGGTTTTCACTGGGGCCAACGTCCTGACTTTC	CASSQESGLDRVFTGANVLTF	TRBV4-3	.	TRBD1	TRBJ2-6
TGTGCCAGCAGTTACGGGCAGGGGGCGGGAAATCGTGGCTACACCTTC	CASSYGQGAGNRGYTF	TRBV6-5	.	TRBD1	TRBJ1-2
TGTGCCAGCAGCTTACAGGCCACGGAGCTGTTTTTT	CASSLQATELFF	TRBV7-2	once	.	TRBJ2-2
TGTGCCAGCAGCTTAGATTGGAGGCAGCCCCAGCATTTT	CASSLDWRQPQHF	TRBV11-2	.	.	TRBJ1-5
TGCAGCGTGAGGGAAGGACCCAATGAAAAACTGTTTTTT	CSVREGPNEKLFF	TRBV29-1	.	.	TRBJ1-4